Here is one TCR beta chain with its context. Its antigen remains unknown. The protocol was immunoSEQ multiplex PCR, while the TCRdb copy is restricted to in-frame clones and leaves out a portion. This sample carries roughly 100,000 clones, around 84% of them seen once, and the ten largest clones take more than 20%. CDR1 LGHNA and CDR2 YNFKEQ come from the germline V gene. The CDR3 runs to 15 residues. The V end was cut by 5 bases, the J end by 0 bases, with 13 bases between. This entry belongs to a study of cytomegalovirus exposure and HLA in healthy donors. While the first cohort had around 700 subjects, the donors belonged to the separate validation cohort of about 110 subjects. Study-level findings and limits: Most TCR sequences were seen very rarely across donors, but some public TCRs occurred in many. Specificity for CMV antigens was confirmed in vitro for a few of the CMV-associated chains. A subsequent analysis found that TCR clusters from the first cohort also tended to co-occur in the 120 or so validation repertoires, with about 93% of cluster scores above 0.

Sequencing was done on a sample of PBMCs. The source is a man between 18 and 35 years old in good health and CMV-seropositive. The genes are TRBV4-2 and TRBJ1-1, with D possibly TRBD1 on 6 matching bases. CDR3 in DNA: TGTGCCAGCAGCAAATCGGACAGAGTGAACACTGAAGCTTTCTTT. Translated, it gives CASSKSDRVNTEAFF.